Below, 9 T cell receptor beta chains from the same sample are listed, as sequenced in a study of spatial heterogeneity in lung cancer. The sample's time point: sample taken at primary tumor resection. Overall study results and limits: It was found that expanded intratumoral alpha and beta TCR counts tracked tumor mutation counts.

One entry per CDR3 protein results from TCRdb running MiXCR on the 5' RACE reads. The table lists over 10,000 distinct CDR3 sequences, around 5.6% of them singletons, with around 10% in the top ten. No antigen has been assigned to these receptors. The material was lung tumor tissue, obtained at surgery. Source of these receptors: a female donor with early-stage non-small cell lung cancer.

In its sample, this clonotype was seen many times. The DNA of the CDR3 is TGCAGTGTGAAGACAGGGGAGGCCAAAAACATTCAGTACTTC. It yields the protein CSVKTGEAKNIQYF. The V gene is TRBV20-1, the J gene TRBJ2-4; 8 bases align to TRBD1. This CDR3 has 14 amino acids. Germline V gene sequence: CDR1 DFQATT, CDR2 SNEGSKA (reference sequence). J lost 1 base, V lost 7 bases, and 6 bases had no gene match.

This clonotype was detected ten times or more. CDR3 nucleotide sequence: TGTGCCAGCAGTTTCGAAAGTACAGAGACCCAGTACTTC. It translates to CASSFESTETQYF. The chain is built from TRBV12-3 or TRBV12-4 and TRBJ2-5; D unresolved. The CDR3 consists of 13 residues. V was clipped by 3 bases and J by 4 bases, with 9 bases between them.

This clonotype showed up many times. V and J are TRBV6-2 or TRBV6-3 and TRBJ1-1; D might be TRBD1 (6 bases). CDR1 is MNHEY and CDR2 is SVGEGT in the germline V gene. This CDR3 is built from 13 residues. Trimming shortened V by 1 base and J by 7 bases, and 10 bases separated the two germline ends. The CDR3 sequence is CASSYWGADEAFF. CDR3 nucleotides: TGTGCCAGCAGTTACTGGGGGGCGGATGAAGCTTTCTTT.

This clonotype appeared many times. The J gene is TRBJ1-2, the V gene TRBV11-2, with 10 bases lining up with TRBD1. Germline V CDR1 and CDR2: SGHAT, FQNNGV. Trimming cost V 7 bases and J 7 bases; bases outside gene matches: 9. CDR3 length: 14 residues. The CDR3 nucleotides are TGTGCCAGCAAGTCCGACAGGGGGCGTTTTGGCTACACCTTC. Protein sequence: CASKSDRGRFGYTF. Variable domain in full (rest from reference TRBV11-2 and TRBJ1-2): EAGVAQSPRYKIIEKRQSVAFWCNPISGHATLYWYQQILGQGPKLLIQFQNNGVVDDSQLPKDRFSAERLKGVDSTLKIQPAKLEDSAVYLCASKSDRGRFGYTFGSGTRLTVV.

This clonotype was seen repeatedly, ten times or more. The chain has TRBV30 and TRBJ1-4; D gene uncertain. Trimming pared 0 bases from V and 4 bases from J, leaving 18 bases between. The CDR3 runs 17 residues. The germline gives CDR1 GTSNPN, CDR2 SVGIG (reference sequence). Here the CDR3 DNA reads TGTGCCTGGAGTGTCTTCGCGGGGTCGGGGAATAATGAAAAACTGTTTTTT. It codes for CAWSVFAGSGNNEKLFF.

This clonotype was seen many times. The CDR3 loop reads CASRTLIGYYEQYF. Here the CDR3 DNA reads TGTGCCAGCAGAACACTGATCGGGTACTACGAGCAGTACTTC. The chain carries TRBV6-2 or TRBV6-3 and TRBJ2-7, with no clear D. The V gene's germline CDR1 is MNHEY and CDR2 SVGEGT. The CDR3 extends over 14 amino acids. V lost 6 bases and J 3 bases, leaving 15 bases between the germline ends.

This clonotype was detected ten times or more. The V gene is TRBV12-3 or TRBV12-4, the J gene TRBJ1-5; D is uncertain. This CDR3 has 15 amino acids. V lost 6 bases, J lost 0 bases, and 12 bases lay in between. CDR3 loop: CASSWYGDSNQPQHF. CDR3 coding DNA: TGTGCCAGCAGCTGGTACGGGGATAGCAATCAGCCCCAGCATTTT.

This clonotype occurred many times. This chain uses TRBV2 with TRBJ1-5, with no clear D. The CDR3 totals 13 residues. The ends were cut back, 8 bases at V and 6 bases at J, with 14 bases in the middle. The germline CDR1 and CDR2 sequences are SNHLY and FYNNEI. The CDR3 spells CASAEGLGQPQHF. Written as DNA, the CDR3 is TGTGCCAGCGCAGAAGGTTTGGGTCAGCCCCAGCATTTT.

The table lists this clonotype with many counts. This sequence joins TRBV28 and TRBJ1-2; TRBD1 aligns across 7 bases. Germline-derived CDR1 and CDR2 are MDHEN and SYDVKM. The V gene end was trimmed by 5 bases and the J gene end by 7 bases; junction bases not matched to a gene: 7. The CDR3 loop spans 13 amino acids. The CDR3 protein is CASSGYRGSGYTF. In DNA, the CDR3 is TGTGCCAGCAGTGGATACAGGGGAAGTGGCTACACCTTC.